The TCR beta chain described here comes from a study of T cell repertoires in cytomegalovirus infection. Whole-study findings and limits: Public TCR beta family frequency separated CMV-and-HLA carriers, including in an independent cohort.

This clonotype was seen more than once but under ten times. Its antigen is unidentified. One entry per CDR3 protein results from TCRdb running MiXCR on the reads. In the table there are about 330,000 distinct CDR3 sequences, nearly 35% of which are singletons. This CDR3 is 13 amino acids long. Germline CDR1 SQVTM, CDR2 ANQGSEA. Trimming removed 4 bases at V and 6 bases at J, with 14 bases between. The receptor was isolated from a human donor in good health (CMV status not recorded). Some clones in this sample may be carry-over from other donors' samples. The chain links TRBV29-1 to TRBJ2-3, with D unclear. The sequences come from cultured PBMCs, collected from culture after CMV antigen stimulation. CDR3 residues: CSVAGSKRDTQYF. DNA of the CDR3: TGCAGCGTTGCCGGGTCCAAGAGGGATACGCAGTATTTT.